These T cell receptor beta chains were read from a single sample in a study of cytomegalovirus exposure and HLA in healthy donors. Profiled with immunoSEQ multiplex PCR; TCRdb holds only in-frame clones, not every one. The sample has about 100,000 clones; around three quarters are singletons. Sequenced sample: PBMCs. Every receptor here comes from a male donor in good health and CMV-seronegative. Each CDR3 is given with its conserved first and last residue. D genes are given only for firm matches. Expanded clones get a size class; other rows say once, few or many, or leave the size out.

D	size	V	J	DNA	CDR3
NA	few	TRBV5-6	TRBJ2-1	TGTGCCAGCAGCTTGGATGCGAAAAGCTCCTACAATGAGCAGTTCTTC	CASSLDAKSSYNEQFF
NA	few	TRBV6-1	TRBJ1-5	TGTGCCAGCAGTGAAGGGACTCAATATCAGCCCCAGCATTTT	CASSEGTQYQPQHF
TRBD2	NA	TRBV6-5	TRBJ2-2	TGTGCCAGCAGATGGGAGGGTAATACCGGGGAGCTGTTTTTT	CASRWEGNTGELFF
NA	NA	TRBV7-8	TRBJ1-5	TGTGCCAGCAGCTTAGAAGGGGCGAACCTCCTGTGGAGCAATCAGCCCCAGCATTTT	CASSLEGANLLWSNQPQHF
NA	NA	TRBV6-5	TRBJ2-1	TGTGCCAGTGCGGGACTCATTAATGAGCAGTTCTTC	CASAGLINEQFF
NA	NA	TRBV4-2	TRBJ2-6	TGTGCCAGCAGCCAAGAAGGGGGGGCTGGGGCCAACGTCCTGACTTTC	CASSQEGGAGANVLTF
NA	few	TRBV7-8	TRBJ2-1	TGTGCCAGCAGACCCGGGGGCTCCTACAATGAGCAGTTCTTC	CASRPGGSYNEQFF
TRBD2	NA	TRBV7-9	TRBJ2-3	TGTGCCAGCAGCGATATGACTAGCGGCGTTCATACGCAGTATTTT	CASSDMTSGVHTQYF
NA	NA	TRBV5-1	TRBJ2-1	TGCGCCAGCAGCTTAGAGGCTTTCAATGAGCAGTTCTTC	CASSLEAFNEQFF
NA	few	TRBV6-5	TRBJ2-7	TGTGCCAGCAGTTACTCGGCAGGTACCTACGAGCAGTACTTC	CASSYSAGTYEQYF
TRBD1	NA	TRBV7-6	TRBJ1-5	TGTGCCAGCAGCCTGGGTGGGGACAGCCGTAATCAGCCCCAGCATTTT	CASSLGGDSRNQPQHF
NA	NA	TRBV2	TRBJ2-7	TGTGCCAGCGAGATCTCCTACGAGCAGTACTTC	CASEISYEQYF
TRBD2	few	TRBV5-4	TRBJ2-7	TGTGCCAGCAGTCTGGCCGGGCTAGCGGGGGACTACGAGCAGTACTTC	CASSLAGLAGDYEQYF
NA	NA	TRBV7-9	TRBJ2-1	TGTGCCAGCAGCTCTTCTGCAGGGACCTACAATGAGCAGTTCTTC	CASSSSAGTYNEQFF
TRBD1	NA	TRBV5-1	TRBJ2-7	TGCGCCAGCAGCTCCCGCCGGGACAGGGGACCCTACGAGCAGTACTTC	CASSSRRDRGPYEQYF
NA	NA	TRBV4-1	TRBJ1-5	TGCGCCAGCAGCCAAGAAGGGTGGCGGCAGGGGATCTATCAGCCCCAGCATTTT	CASSQEGWRQGIYQPQHF